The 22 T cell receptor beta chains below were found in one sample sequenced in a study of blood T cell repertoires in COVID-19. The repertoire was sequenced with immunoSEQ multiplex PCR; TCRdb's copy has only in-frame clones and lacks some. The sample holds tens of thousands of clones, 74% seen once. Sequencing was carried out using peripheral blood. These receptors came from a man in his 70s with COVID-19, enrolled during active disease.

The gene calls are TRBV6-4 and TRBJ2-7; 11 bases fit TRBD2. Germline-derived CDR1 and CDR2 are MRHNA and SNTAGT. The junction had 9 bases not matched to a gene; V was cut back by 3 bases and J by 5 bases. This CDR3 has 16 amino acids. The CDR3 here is CASSEGLAERAHEQYF. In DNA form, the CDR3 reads TGTGCCAGCAGTGAGGGACTAGCGGAGAGGGCCCACGAGCAGTACTTC.

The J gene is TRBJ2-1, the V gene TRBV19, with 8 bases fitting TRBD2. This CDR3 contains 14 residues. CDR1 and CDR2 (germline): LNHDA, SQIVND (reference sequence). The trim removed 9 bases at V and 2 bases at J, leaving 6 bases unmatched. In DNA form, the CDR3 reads TGTGCCAGCCGCCCGGGACTAGCCTACAATGAGCAGTTCTTC. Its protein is CASRPGLAYNEQFF.

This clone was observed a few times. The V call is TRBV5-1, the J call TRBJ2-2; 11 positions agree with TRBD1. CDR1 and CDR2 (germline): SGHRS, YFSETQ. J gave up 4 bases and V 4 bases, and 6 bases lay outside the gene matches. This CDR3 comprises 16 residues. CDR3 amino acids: CASSLRTGGSTGELFF. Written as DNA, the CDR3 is TGCGCCAGCAGCCTCCGGACAGGGGGCAGCACCGGGGAGCTGTTTTTT.

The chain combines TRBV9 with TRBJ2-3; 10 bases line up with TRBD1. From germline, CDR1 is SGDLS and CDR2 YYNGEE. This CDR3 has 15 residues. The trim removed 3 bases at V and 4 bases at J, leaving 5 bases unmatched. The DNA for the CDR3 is TGTGCCAGCAGCGAGGGACAGGGGTGGCCAGATACGCAGTATTTT. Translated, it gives CASSEGQGWPDTQYF.

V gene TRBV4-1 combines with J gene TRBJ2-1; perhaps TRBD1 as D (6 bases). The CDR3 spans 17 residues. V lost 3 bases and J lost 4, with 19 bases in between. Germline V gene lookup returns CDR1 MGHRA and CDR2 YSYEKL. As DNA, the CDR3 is TGCGCCAGCAGCCAGCCCAGTTTAGGGGGAGCATACAATGAGCAGTTCTTC. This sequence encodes CASSQPSLGGAYNEQFF.

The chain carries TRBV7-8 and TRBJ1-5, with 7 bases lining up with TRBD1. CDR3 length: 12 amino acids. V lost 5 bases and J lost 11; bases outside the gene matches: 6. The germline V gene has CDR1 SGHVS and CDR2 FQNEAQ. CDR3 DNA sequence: TGTGCCAGCAGCCCGCGGGACAGAACCCAGCATTTT. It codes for CASSPRDRTQHF.

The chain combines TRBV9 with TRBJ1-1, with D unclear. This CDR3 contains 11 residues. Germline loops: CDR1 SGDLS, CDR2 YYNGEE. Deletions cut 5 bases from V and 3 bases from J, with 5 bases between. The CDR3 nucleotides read TGTGCCAGCAGGAGGGACACTGAAGCTTTCTTT. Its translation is CASRRDTEAFF.

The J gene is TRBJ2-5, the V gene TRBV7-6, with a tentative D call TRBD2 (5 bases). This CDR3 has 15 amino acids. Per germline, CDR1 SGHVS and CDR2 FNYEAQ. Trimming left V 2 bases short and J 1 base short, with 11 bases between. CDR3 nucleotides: TGTGCCAGCAGCTTACTGGCGGGCAGCCAAGAGACCCAGTACTTC. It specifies CASSLLAGSQETQYF.

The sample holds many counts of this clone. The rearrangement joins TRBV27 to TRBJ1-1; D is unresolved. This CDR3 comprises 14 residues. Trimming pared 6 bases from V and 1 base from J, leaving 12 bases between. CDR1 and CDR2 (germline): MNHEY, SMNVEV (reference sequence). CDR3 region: CASSQKTGNTEAFF. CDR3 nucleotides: TGTGCCAGCAGCCAGAAGACGGGGAACACTGAAGCTTTCTTT.

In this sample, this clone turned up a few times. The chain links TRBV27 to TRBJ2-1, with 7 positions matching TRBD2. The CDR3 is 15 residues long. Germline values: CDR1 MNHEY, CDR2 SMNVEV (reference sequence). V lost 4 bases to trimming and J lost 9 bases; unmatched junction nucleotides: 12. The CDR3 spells CASSSAGPTGSEQFF. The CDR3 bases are TGTGCCAGCAGTTCAGCGGGACCCACCGGTAGTGAGCAGTTCTTC.

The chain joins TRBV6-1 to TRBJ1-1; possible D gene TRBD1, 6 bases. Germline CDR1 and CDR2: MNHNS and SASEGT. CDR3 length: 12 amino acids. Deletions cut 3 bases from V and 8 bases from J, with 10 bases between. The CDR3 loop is CASSETQGEAFF. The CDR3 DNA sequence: TGTGCCAGCAGTGAGACACAGGGAGAAGCTTTCTTT.

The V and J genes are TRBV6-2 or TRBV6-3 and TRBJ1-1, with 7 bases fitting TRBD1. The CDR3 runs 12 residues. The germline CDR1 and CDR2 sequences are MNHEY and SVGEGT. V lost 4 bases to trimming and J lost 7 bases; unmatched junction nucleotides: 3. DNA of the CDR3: TGTGCCAGCAGTTGGGACAGTTATGAAGCTTTCTTT. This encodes CASSWDSYEAFF.

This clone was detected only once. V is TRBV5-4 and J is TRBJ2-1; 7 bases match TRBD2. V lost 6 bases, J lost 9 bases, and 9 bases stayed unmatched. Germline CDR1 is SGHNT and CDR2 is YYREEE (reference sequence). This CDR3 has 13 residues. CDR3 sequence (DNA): TGTGCCAGCAATGGGGAGGGCCGATTTGAGCAGTTCTTC. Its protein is CASNGEGRFEQFF.

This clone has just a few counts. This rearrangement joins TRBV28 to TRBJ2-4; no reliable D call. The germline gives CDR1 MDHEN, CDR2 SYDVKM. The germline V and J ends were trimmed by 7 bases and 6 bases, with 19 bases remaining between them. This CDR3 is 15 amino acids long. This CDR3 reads CASKARLREGNIQYF. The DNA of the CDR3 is TGTGCCAGCAAAGCGAGATTGAGAGAAGGAAACATTCAGTACTTC.

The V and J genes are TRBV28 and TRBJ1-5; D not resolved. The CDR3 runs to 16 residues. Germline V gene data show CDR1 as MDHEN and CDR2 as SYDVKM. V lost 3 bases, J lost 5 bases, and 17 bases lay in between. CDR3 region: CASSFFEGLTYQPQHF. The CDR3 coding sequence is TGTGCCAGCAGTTTTTTTGAGGGATTAACTTATCAGCCCCAGCATTTT.

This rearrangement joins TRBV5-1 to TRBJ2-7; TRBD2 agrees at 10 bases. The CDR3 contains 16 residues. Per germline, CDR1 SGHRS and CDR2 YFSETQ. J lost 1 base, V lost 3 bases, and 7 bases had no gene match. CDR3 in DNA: TGCGCCAGCAGCTCCCCTAGCGGGAGTGGGTCCTACGAGCAGTACTTC. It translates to CASSSPSGSGSYEQYF.

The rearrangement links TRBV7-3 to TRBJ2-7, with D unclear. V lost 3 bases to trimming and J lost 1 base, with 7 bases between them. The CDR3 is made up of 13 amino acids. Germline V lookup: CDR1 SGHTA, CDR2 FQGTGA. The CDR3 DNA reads TGTGCCAGCAGCTTCGATCGGTCCTACGAGCAGTACTTC. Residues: CASSFDRSYEQYF.

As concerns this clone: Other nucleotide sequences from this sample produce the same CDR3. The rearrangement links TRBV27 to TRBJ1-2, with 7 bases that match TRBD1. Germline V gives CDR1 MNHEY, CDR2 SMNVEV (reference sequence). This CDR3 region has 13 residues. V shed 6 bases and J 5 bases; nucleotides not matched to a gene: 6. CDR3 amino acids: CASSFDRAYGYTF. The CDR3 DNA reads TGTGCCAGCAGCTTTGACAGGGCTTATGGCTACACCTTC.

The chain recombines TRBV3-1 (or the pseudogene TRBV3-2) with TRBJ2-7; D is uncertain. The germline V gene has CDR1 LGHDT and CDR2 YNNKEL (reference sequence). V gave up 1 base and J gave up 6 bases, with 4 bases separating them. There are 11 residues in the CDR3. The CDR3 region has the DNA TGTGCCAGCAGCCAAGTCTTCGAGCAGTACTTC. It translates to CASSQVFEQYF.

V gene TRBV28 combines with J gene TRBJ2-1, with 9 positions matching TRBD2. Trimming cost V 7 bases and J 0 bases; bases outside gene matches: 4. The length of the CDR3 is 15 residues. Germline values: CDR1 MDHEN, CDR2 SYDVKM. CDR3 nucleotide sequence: TGTGCCAGCAACGGCGGGAGGGCCTCCTACAATGAGCAGTTCTTC. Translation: CASNGGRASYNEQFF.

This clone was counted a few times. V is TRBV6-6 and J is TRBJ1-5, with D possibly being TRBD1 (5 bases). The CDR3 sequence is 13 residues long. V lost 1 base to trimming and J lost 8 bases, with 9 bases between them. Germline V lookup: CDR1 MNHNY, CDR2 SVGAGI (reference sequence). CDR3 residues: CASSYWGSEPQHF. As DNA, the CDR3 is TGTGCCAGCAGTTACTGGGGCTCGGAGCCCCAGCATTTT.

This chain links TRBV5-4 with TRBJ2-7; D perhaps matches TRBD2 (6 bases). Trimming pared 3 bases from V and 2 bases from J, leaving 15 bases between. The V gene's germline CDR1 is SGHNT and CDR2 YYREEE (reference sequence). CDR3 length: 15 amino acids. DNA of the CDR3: TGTGCCAGCAGCTCCACCGGGACTGGAACCTACGAGCAGTACTTC. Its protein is CASSSTGTGTYEQYF.